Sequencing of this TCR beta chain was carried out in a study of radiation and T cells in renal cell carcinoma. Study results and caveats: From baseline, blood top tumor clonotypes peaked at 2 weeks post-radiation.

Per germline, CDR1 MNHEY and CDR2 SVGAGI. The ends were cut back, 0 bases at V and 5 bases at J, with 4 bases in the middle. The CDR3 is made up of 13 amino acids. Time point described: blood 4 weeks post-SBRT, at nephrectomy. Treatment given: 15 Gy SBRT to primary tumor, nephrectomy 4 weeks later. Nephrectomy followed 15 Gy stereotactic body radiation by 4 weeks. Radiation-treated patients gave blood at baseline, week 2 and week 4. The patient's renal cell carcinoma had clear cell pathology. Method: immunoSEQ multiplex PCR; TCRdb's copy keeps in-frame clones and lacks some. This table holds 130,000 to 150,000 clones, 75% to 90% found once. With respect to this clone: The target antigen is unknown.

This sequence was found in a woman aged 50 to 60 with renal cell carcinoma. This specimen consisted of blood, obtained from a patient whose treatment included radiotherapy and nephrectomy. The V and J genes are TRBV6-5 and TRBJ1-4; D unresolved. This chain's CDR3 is CASSYSGNEKLFF. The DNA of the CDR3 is TGTGCCAGCAGTTACTCAGGGAATGAAAAACTGTTTTTT.